This TCR beta chain was sequenced in a study of beta chain features in type 1 diabetes. The authors reverse transcribed all of the isolated RNA, so sequencing captured expressed TCRB transcripts. Generated by immunoSEQ multiplex PCR, the TCRdb table keeps only in-frame clones and is missing some. The sample includes 120,000 to 150,000 clones, roughly 48% of them seen just once. Comments on this clone: The antigen is undetermined.

Regarding the study as a whole: It was not settled here whether HLA type affects TCRB rearrangement. In comparison with healthy donors, patients had naive, central memory and Treg TCRB repertoires that appeared more similar. Patients with type 1 diabetes carried fewer insertions and had more deletions at their VDJ junctions.

Per germline, CDR1 SQVTM and CDR2 ANQGSEA. This CDR3 spans 13 amino acids. V usage is TRBV29-1 and J usage is TRBJ2-5; TRBD2 is a possible D gene (6 bases). The DNA end is a closer match to TRBJ2-7, so the J assignment may be wrong. The clonotype was recovered from a man aged 18 to 30 in good health. The sequenced sample was Tregs from blood. CDR3: CSISRGLTYEQYF. The CDR3 nucleotides are TGCAGCATCTCGCGGGGACTGACCTACGAGCAGTACTTC.